These 10 T cell receptor beta chains were sequenced from one sample in a study of immune evolution from preneoplasia to lung adenocarcinoma. Clones were sequenced by immunoSEQ multiplex PCR, and TCRdb holds only the in-frame ones, with some missing. The sample contains around 4,700 clones, roughly 80% of which appear only once. The specimen sequenced was FFPE minimally invasive lung adenocarcinoma tissue. The receptors stem from a person between 60 and 79 years old with lung adenocarcinoma.

The genes are TRBV30 and TRBJ2-2; D gene ambiguous. Per germline, CDR1 GTSNPN and CDR2 SVGIG (reference sequence). Trimming took off 3 bases at V and 0 bases at J, with 11 bases between the two ends. This CDR3 has 15 amino acids. The CDR3: CAWRFRASNTGELFF. The CDR3 DNA reads as TGTGCCTGGAGGTTCCGGGCATCGAACACCGGGGAGCTGTTTTTT.

J is TRBJ1-4 and V is TRBV28; D perhaps matches TRBD1 (6 bases). This CDR3 is 16 amino acids long. V was pared by 4 bases and J by 6 bases, with 18 bases between. Germline V lookup: CDR1 MDHEN, CDR2 SYDVKM. As DNA, the CDR3 is TGTGCCAGCAGTTCTCGGTTACAGGGAGTCGATGAAAAACTGTTTTTT. Its translation is CASSSRLQGVDEKLFF.

The chain uses TRBV5-1 and TRBJ1-1; 10 bases are shared with TRBD1. The CDR3 is 15 amino acids. Germline assignment: CDR1 SGHRS and CDR2 YFSETQ. With V trimmed by 4 bases and J by 7 bases, 10 bases remained unmatched. The CDR3 nucleotides read TGCGCCAGCAGCCCTTTCGGGACAGGGGAAGGTGAAGCTTTCTTT. Translated, it gives CASSPFGTGEGEAFF.

The chain has TRBV5-1 and TRBJ2-2, with D perhaps matching TRBD2 (6 bases). Trimming took off 1 base at V and 2 bases at J, with 15 bases between the two ends. There are 17 residues in the CDR3. Germline assignment: CDR1 SGHRS and CDR2 YFSETQ. As DNA, the CDR3 is TGCGCCAGCAGCTTGCACGTTGGGGGGACTAACACCGGGGAGCTGTTTTTT. Residues: CASSLHVGGTNTGELFF.

This clone was seen more than once but under ten times. The rearrangement joins TRBV6-5 to TRBJ2-7; the match to TRBD2 covers 9 bases. Germline trimming cut 4 bases from V and 1 base from J; bases unmatched to any gene: 2. CDR3 length: 14 residues. CDR1 and CDR2 from the germline V gene are MNHEY and SVGAGI. The CDR3 DNA sequence: TGTGCCAGCAGTTTAGCGGGAGCATCCTACGAGCAGTACTTC. Translated: CASSLAGASYEQYF.

This clone has only a few counts. CDR3 in amino acids: CASSPLEGISGANVLTF. The CDR3, as DNA: TGTGCCAGCAGCCCCCTGGAGGGGATCTCTGGGGCCAACGTCCTGACTTTC. The chain joins TRBV14 to TRBJ2-6; D may be TRBD2 (6 bases). Per the germline V gene, CDR1 is SGHDN and CDR2 is FVKESK. V was clipped by 4 bases and J by 0 bases, with 13 bases between them. This CDR3 region has 17 residues.

J is TRBJ1-2 and V is TRBV28; perhaps TRBD1 as D (5 bases). The V and J ends lost 2 bases and 8 bases respectively, with 9 bases between them. Germline V gives CDR1 MDHEN, CDR2 SYDVKM. The CDR3 has 12 residues. The chain's CDR3 is CASSLGASGYTF. The CDR3 coding sequence is TGTGCCAGCAGTTTAGGGGCGTCCGGCTACACCTTC.

This clone was recorded once. The chain has TRBV6-1 and TRBJ1-5, with D unresolved. The germline CDR1 and CDR2 sequences are MNHNS and SASEGT. The length of the CDR3 is 12 residues. V lost 1 base and J lost 10, with 8 bases in between. The CDR3 is CASSEGATPQHF. DNA of the CDR3: TGTGCCAGCAGTGAAGGTGCCACCCCCCAGCATTTT.

This rearrangement joins TRBV11-2 to TRBJ2-1; 7 bases map to TRBD2. Germline trimming cut 7 bases from V and 9 bases from J; bases unmatched to any gene: 6. Germline V gives CDR1 SGHAT, CDR2 FQNNGV. The CDR3 runs to 12 residues. CDR3 nucleotides: TGTGCCAGCAACATGGGGGGGGGTGAGCAGTTCTTC. It yields the protein CASNMGGGEQFF.

The chain has TRBV2 and TRBJ1-1; D uncertain. Deletions cut 6 bases from V and 7 bases from J, with 15 bases between. CDR3 length: 13 residues. Germline V gene data show CDR1 as SNHLY and CDR2 as FYNNEI. The CDR3 DNA follows: TGTGCCAGCAGATCCGGCCCTGTGGGTGAAGCTTTCTTT. This translates into CASRSGPVGEAFF. The variable domain in full, completed from reference TRBV2 and TRBJ1-1, reads EPEVTQTPSHQVTQMGQEVILRCVPISNHLYFYWYRQILGQKVEFLVSFYNNEISEKSEIFDDQFSVERPDGSNFTLKIRSTKLEDSAMYFCASRSGPVGEAFFGQGTRLTVV.